Following are 26 T cell receptor gamma chains from one sample sequenced in a study of Vδ1+ human thymocytes. The template was reverse-transcribed extracted RNA. Multiplex PCR used pooled V-gene forward primers and a constant-region reverse primer to amplify CDR3s. TCRdb repeated clone calling on the multiplex PCR reads with CATT. The repertoire has approximately 40,000 gamma-chain clones, 20% to 25% of them found once; the top ten carry about 2%. The antigens of these receptors remain unknown. Study results and caveats: Thymic TRG and TRD repertoires appeared highly polyclonal.

Source material: Vdelta1+ gamma-delta thymocytes from the thymus. Sample subset: FACS-sorted CD3+ TCRalphabeta- TCRVdelta1+ TCRVdelta2- thymocytes. These receptor sequences come from a girl under three years old who had congenital heart surgery.

The V and J genes are TRGV2 and TRGJ1 or TRGJ2. This CDR3 comprises 10 residues. Trimming removed 5 bases from V and 10 bases from J; junction bases left unmatched: 5. Germline lookup yields CDR1 EGSNGY and CDR2 YDSYNSKV. The CDR3 loop is CATWAWKKLF. CDR3 DNA: TGTGCCACCTGGGCTTGGAAGAAACTCTTT.

In the case of this clone: This specimen includes other DNA sequences encoding the same CDR3. The rearrangement links TRGV2 to TRGJ1 or TRGJ2. J gave up 0 bases and V 1 base, and 6 bases lay outside the gene matches. Germline V gene data show CDR1 as EGSNGY and CDR2 as YDSYNSKV. The CDR3 sequence is 15 residues long. CDR3 DNA sequence: TGTGCCACCTGGGACGGAAATTCGAATTATTATAAGAAACTCTTT. Translated: CATWDGNSNYYKKLF.

Comment on this clone: The sample carries other DNA sequences with the same CDR3. The V gene is TRGV2, the J gene TRGJ1 or TRGJ2. The CDR3 is made up of 12 amino acids. Germline V lookup: CDR1 EGSNGY, CDR2 YDSYNSKV. Trimming removed 2 bases from V and 7 bases from J; junction bases left unmatched: 5. CDR3 coding DNA: TGTGCCACCTGGGACGTACCATATAAGAAACTCTTT. Its protein is CATWDVPYKKLF.

The V gene is TRGV3, the J gene TRGJ1 or TRGJ2. The germline gives CDR1 VTNTFY, CDR2 YDVSTARD (reference sequence). The CDR3 is 13 amino acids. The ends lost 0 bases at V and 6 bases at J; junction bases unmatched: 5. CDR3 nucleotides: TGTGCCACCTGGGACAGGCCGATTTATAAGAAACTCTTT. This encodes CATWDRPIYKKLF.

The rearrangement links TRGV8 to TRGJ1 or TRGJ2. CDR3 length: 13 amino acids. The germline CDR1 and CDR2 sequences are VENAVY and YDSYNSRV. After removal of 5 bases from V and 3 bases from J, the junction contained 7 bases not matched to a gene. The CDR3 DNA is TGTGCCACCTGGGCCGGATTTTATTATAAGAAACTCTTT. It translates to CATWAGFYYKKLF.

This clone appeared a few times. Only one base separates this from a far larger clonotype, so it likely reflects a read error. This sample includes further DNA sequences coding for the same CDR3. The gene calls are TRGV2 and TRGJ1 or TRGJ2. The CDR3 runs to 12 residues. V was clipped by 0 bases and J by 9 bases; unmatched bases: 5. Germline values: CDR1 EGSNGY, CDR2 YDSYNSKV. Here the CDR3 DNA reads TGTGCCACCTGGGACGGGCGTTTTAAGAAACTCTTT. Amino acids: CATWDGRFKKLF.

The J gene is TRGJ1 or TRGJ2, the V gene TRGV2. Germline V CDR1 and CDR2: EGSNGY, YDSYNSKV. V was clipped by 6 bases and J by 3 bases; unmatched bases: 8. This CDR3 is 13 amino acids long. CDR3 DNA sequence: TGTGCCACCTGGACTTCTCGTTATTATAAGAAACTCTTT. Encoded protein: CATWTSRYYKKLF.

The gene calls are TRGV2 and TRGJ1 or TRGJ2. V lost 0 bases, J lost 12 bases, and 8 bases stayed unmatched. There are 12 residues in the CDR3. Germline assignment: CDR1 EGSNGY and CDR2 YDSYNSKV. The CDR3 DNA follows: TGTGCCACCTGGGACGGGCGAGGGAGGAAACTCTTT. Its translation: CATWDGRGRKLF.

The chain has TRGV5 and TRGJ1 or TRGJ2. The V segment lost 2 bases and the J segment 2 bases; nucleotides outside the gene matches: 3. Per the germline V gene, CDR1 is VINAFY and CDR2 is YDVSNSKD. The CDR3 extends over 13 amino acids. DNA for the CDR3: TGTGCCACCTGGGACAACTATTATTATAAGAAACTCTTT. Residues: CATWDNYYYKKLF.

This clone was found a few times. Other DNA sequences from this sample encode an identical CDR3 as well. The J gene is TRGJ1 or TRGJ2, the V gene TRGV4. Per germline, CDR1 EGSTGY and CDR2 YDSYTSSV. Trimming took 1 base from V and 2 from J; bases not matched to a gene: 2. The CDR3 runs to 13 residues. The CDR3 reads CATWDGDYYKKLF. In nucleotides, the CDR3 is TGTGCCACCTGGGATGGCGATTATTATAAGAAACTCTTT.

Comment on this clone: Other DNA sequences from this sample encode an identical CDR3 as well. The J gene is TRGJP2, the V gene TRGV2. Germline loops: CDR1 EGSNGY, CDR2 YDSYNSKV. Unmatched junction bases numbered 6, after V lost 1 base and J lost 1 base. The CDR3 length is 16 residues. CDR3 DNA: TGTGCCACCTGGGACGGCCCTCCTAGTAGTGATTGGATCAAGACGTTT. This codes for CATWDGPPSSDWIKTF.

This chain connects TRGV5 to TRGJP2. Per the germline V gene, CDR1 is VINAFY and CDR2 is YDVSNSKD. CDR3 size: 13 residues. With 5 bases clipped from V and 4 bases from J, the junction kept 4 bases outside the gene matches. Written as DNA, the CDR3 is TGTGCCACCTGGGTTTATAGTGATTGGATCAAGACGTTT. Translated: CATWVYSDWIKTF.

This clone was picked up one time. V gene TRGV2 combines with J gene TRGJP2. The CDR3 length is 17 residues. V shed 0 bases and J 7 bases; nucleotides not matched to a gene: 14. From germline, CDR1 is EGSNGY and CDR2 YDSYNSKV. CDR3 sequence: CATWDGRLFNDDWIKTF. The CDR3 coding sequence is TGTGCCACCTGGGACGGGCGGCTATTTAATGATGATTGGATCAAGACGTTT.

There are a few counts of this clone. The V gene is TRGV3, the J gene TRGJ1 or TRGJ2. Trimming took 9 bases from V and 4 from J; bases not matched to a gene: 9. This CDR3 contains 12 residues. Germline-derived CDR1 and CDR2 are VTNTFY and YDVSTARD (reference sequence). As DNA, the CDR3 is TGTGCCACCCGGGGGAGGTATTATAAGAAACTCTTT. Protein: CATRGRYYKKLF.

This clone was detected a few times. A read error is possible here, since a much larger clone lies one base away. This same CDR3 is encoded by further DNA sequences in the sample. This chain connects TRGV2 to TRGJ1 or TRGJ2. The V gene's germline CDR1 is EGSNGY and CDR2 YDSYNSKV. V dropped 0 bases and J dropped 6; count of bases not matched to a gene: 5. The CDR3 sequence is 13 residues long. Written as DNA, the CDR3 is TGTGCCACCTGGGACGGGATCGGTTATAAGAAACTCTTT. The encoded protein is CATWDGIGYKKLF.

This chain uses TRGV4 with TRGJ1 or TRGJ2. CDR1 and CDR2 from the germline V gene are EGSTGY and YDSYTSSV. CDR3 length: 10 amino acids. Trimming cost V 9 bases and J 6 bases; bases outside gene matches: 5. The CDR3 protein is CATLGYKKLF. The CDR3 DNA reads as TGTGCCACCCTCGGTTATAAGAAACTCTTT.

The chain employs TRGV2 and TRGJ1 or TRGJ2. The V gene's germline CDR1 is EGSNGY and CDR2 YDSYNSKV. The V and J ends lost 5 bases and 3 bases, in that order; junction bases with no gene match: 10. The CDR3 loop spans 14 amino acids. CDR3 DNA: TGTGCCACCTGGGCCCAGGGCCGTTATTATAAGAAACTCTTT. It encodes CATWAQGRYYKKLF.

This clone was seen a handful of times. This specimen includes other DNA sequences encoding the same CDR3. V and J are TRGV2 and TRGJ1 or TRGJ2. Germline loops: CDR1 EGSNGY, CDR2 YDSYNSKV. Trimming at V came to 0 bases and at J to 4 bases, leaving 9 bases not matched to a gene. The CDR3 runs 15 residues. CDR3 sequence (DNA): TGTGCCACCTGGGACGGGCGAGCGGGATATTATAAGAAACTCTTT. Translating gives CATWDGRAGYYKKLF.

In the case of this clone: A far bigger clonotype differs at one base, so this is likely a read error. The gene calls are TRGV3 and TRGJ1 or TRGJ2. Germline V gene lookup returns CDR1 VTNTFY and CDR2 YDVSTARD (reference sequence). This CDR3 has 14 amino acids. As DNA, the CDR3 is TGTGCCACCCGGGACGGGCCGGATTATTATAAGAAACTCTTT. The encoded protein is CATRDGPDYYKKLF.

This sequence joins TRGV4 and TRGJ1 or TRGJ2. In germline, CDR1 is EGSTGY, CDR2 YDSYTSSV. Trimming cost V 1 base and J 5 bases; bases outside gene matches: 11. CDR3 length: 15 residues. The CDR3 bases are TGTGCCACCTGGGATGGCGGCGGAGGGAATTATAAGAAACTCTTT. Translating gives CATWDGGGGNYKKLF.

This clone was counted between two and nine times. J is TRGJ1 or TRGJ2 and V is TRGV4. Germline assignment: CDR1 EGSTGY and CDR2 YDSYTSSV. This CDR3 spans 14 amino acids. V was clipped by 1 base and J by 3 bases; unmatched bases: 6. The CDR3 DNA reads as TGTGCCACCTGGGATGGCCACACTTATTATAAGAAACTCTTT. It codes for CATWDGHTYYKKLF.

This chain uses TRGV3 with TRGJ1 or TRGJ2. Losses at the gene ends were 2 bases for V and 10 bases for J; bases not matched to a gene: 8. Germline CDR1 and CDR2: VTNTFY and YDVSTARD (reference sequence). The CDR3 has 12 amino acids. CDR3 sequence reads: CATWDNNPKKLF. As DNA, the CDR3 is TGTGCCACCTGGGACAACAACCCGAAGAAACTCTTT.

This clone was counted only a few times. A much larger clone differs from this one at a single base, so this may be a read error. This chain joins TRGV2 and TRGJ1 or TRGJ2. This CDR3 contains 13 residues. The trim removed 3 bases at V and 2 bases at J, leaving 4 bases unmatched. Germline V gives CDR1 EGSNGY, CDR2 YDSYNSKV. CDR3 coding DNA: TGTGCCACCTGGGACCGGCATTATTATAAGAAACTCTTT. It specifies CATWDRHYYKKLF.

The chain couples TRGV4 to TRGJ1 or TRGJ2. This CDR3 has 14 amino acids. J was trimmed by 4 bases and V by 1 base; bases with no gene match: 7. In germline, CDR1 is EGSTGY, CDR2 YDSYTSSV. The DNA of the CDR3 is TGTGCCACCTGGGATGGCTCCCTCTATTATAAGAAACTCTTT. Translating it yields CATWDGSLYYKKLF.

Notes on this clone: The junction and the germline gene differ at one end; a read error may be behind it. The rearrangement links TRGV2 to TRGJ1 or TRGJ2. Germline V gives CDR1 EGSNGY, CDR2 YDSYNSKV. The length of the CDR3 is 14 residues. CDR3 coding DNA: TGTGCCGCCTGGGACGGGAATATGGGGTATAAGAAACTCTTT. Translation gives CAAWDGNMGYKKLF.

This chain links TRGV4 with TRGJ1 or TRGJ2. V trimming: 0 bases; J trimming: 2 bases; junction bases outside the gene matches: 7. The CDR3 is 15 amino acids. The germline V gene encodes CDR1 EGSTGY and CDR2 YDSYTSSV. The CDR3 bases are TGTGCCACCTGGGATGGGCCGGCCCATTATTATAAGAAACTCTTT. This translates into CATWDGPAHYYKKLF.